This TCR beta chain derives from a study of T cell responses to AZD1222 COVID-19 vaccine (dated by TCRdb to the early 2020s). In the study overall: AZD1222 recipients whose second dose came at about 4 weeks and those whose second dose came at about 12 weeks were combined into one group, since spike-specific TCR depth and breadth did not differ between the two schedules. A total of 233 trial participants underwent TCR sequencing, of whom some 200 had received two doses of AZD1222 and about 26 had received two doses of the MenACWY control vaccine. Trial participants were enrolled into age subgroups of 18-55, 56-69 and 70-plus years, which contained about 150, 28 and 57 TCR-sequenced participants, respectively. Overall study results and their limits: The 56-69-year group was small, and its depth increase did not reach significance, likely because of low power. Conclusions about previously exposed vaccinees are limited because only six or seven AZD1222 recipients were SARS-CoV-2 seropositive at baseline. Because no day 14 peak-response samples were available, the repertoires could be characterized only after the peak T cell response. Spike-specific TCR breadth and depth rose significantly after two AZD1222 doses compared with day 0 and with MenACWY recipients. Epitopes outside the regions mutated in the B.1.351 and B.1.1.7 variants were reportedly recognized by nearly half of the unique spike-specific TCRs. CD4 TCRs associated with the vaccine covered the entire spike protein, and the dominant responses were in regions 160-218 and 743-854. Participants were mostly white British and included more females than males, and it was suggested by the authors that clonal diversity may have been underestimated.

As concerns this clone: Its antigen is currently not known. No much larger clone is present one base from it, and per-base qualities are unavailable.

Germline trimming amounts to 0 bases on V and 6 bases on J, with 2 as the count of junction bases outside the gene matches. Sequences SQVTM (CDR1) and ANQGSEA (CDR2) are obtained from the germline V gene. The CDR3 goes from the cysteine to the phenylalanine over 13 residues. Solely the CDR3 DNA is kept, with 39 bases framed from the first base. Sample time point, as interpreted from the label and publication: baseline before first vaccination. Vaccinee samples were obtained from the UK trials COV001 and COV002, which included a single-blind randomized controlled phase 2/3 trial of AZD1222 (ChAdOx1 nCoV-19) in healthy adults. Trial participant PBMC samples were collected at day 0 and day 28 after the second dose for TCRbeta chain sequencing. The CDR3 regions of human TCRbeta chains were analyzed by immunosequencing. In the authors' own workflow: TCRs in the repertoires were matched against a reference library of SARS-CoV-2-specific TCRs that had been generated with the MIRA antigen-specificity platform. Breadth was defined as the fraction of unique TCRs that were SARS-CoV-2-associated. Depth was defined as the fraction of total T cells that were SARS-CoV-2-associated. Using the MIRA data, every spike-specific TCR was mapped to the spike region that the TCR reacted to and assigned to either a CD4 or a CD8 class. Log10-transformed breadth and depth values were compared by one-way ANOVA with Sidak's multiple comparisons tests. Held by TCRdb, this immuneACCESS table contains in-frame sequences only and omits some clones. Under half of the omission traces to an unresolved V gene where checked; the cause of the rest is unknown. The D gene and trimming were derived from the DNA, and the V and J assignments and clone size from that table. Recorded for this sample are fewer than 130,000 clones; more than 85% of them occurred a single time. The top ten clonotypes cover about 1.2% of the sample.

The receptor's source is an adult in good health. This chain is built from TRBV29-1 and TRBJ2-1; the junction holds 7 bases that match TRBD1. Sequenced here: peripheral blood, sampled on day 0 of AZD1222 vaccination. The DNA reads TGCAGCGTTGAAGATGACAGGGTCAATGAGCAGTTCTTC. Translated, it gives CSVEDDRVNEQFF.